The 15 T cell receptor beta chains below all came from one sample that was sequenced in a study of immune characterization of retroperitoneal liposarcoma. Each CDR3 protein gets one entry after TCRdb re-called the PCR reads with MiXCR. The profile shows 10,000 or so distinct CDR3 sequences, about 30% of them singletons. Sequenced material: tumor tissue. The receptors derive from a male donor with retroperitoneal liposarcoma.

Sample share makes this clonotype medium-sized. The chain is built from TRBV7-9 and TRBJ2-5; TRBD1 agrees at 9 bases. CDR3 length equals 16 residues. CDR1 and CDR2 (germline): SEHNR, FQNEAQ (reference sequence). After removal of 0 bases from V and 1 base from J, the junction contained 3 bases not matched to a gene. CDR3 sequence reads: CASSLAGTGRQETQYF. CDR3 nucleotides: TGTGCCAGCAGCTTAGCCGGGACAGGGCGCCAAGAGACCCAGTACTTC. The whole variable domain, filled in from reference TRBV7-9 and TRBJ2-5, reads DTGVSQNPRHKITKRGQNVTFRCDPISEHNRLYWYRQTLGQGPEFLTYFQNEAQLEKSRLLSDRFSAERPKGSFSTLEIQRTEQGDSAMYLCASSLAGTGRQETQYFGPGTRLLVL.

Here the CDR3 DNA reads TGTGCCAGCCGGCCGTCAAGCTCCTACGAGCAGTTCTTC. It is translated as CASRPSSSYEQFF. This chain links TRBV11-1 with TRBJ2-1, with D unresolved. Per germline, CDR1 SGHAT and CDR2 FQDESV (reference sequence). The CDR3 has 13 residues. The ends were cut back, 8 bases at V and 10 bases at J, with 18 bases in the middle.

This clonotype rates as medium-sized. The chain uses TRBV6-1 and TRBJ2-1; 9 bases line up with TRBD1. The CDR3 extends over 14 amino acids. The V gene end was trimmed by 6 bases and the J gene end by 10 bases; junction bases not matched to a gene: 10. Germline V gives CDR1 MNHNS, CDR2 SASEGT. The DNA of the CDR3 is TGTGCCAGCAGGGAACCGGGACAGGGAGTCGAGCAGTTCTTC. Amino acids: CASREPGQGVEQFF.

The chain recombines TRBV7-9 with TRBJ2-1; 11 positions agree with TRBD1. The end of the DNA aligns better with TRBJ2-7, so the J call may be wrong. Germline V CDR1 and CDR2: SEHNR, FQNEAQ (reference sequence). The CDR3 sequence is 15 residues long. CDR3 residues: CASSYFGQGAGEQYF. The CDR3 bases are TGTGCCAGCAGCTACTTCGGACAGGGGGCTGGCGAGCAGTACTTC.

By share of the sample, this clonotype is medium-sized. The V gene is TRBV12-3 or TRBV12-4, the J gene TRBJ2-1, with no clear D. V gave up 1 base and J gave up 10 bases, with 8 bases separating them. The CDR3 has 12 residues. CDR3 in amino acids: CASSLDGYEQFF. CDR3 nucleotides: TGTGCCAGCAGTTTAGACGGGTACGAGCAGTTCTTC.

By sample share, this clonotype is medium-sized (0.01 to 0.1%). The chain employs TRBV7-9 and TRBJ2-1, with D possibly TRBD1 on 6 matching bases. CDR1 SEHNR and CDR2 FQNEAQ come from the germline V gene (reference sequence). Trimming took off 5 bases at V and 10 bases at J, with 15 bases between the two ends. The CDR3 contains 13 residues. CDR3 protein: CASSETGAYEQFF. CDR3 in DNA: TGTGCCAGCAGCGAGACAGGAGCCTACGAGCAGTTCTTC.

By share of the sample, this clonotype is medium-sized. CDR3 sequence: CASSRQGSDSPLHF. The CDR3 DNA follows: TGTGCCAGCAGTCGACAGGGATCTGATTCACCCCTCCACTTT. The chain joins TRBV6-1 to TRBJ1-6; 7 bases match TRBD1. This CDR3 is 14 amino acids long. From germline, CDR1 is MNHNS and CDR2 SASEGT. Trimming cost V 5 bases and J 8 bases; bases outside gene matches: 6.

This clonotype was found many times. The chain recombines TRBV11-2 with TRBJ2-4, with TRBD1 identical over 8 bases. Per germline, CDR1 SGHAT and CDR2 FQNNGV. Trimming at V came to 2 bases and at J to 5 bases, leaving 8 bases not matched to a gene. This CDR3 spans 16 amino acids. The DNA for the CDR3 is TGTGCCAGCAGCTTAAGGACAGGGCTGGGCGAAAACATTCAGTACTTC. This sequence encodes CASSLRTGLGENIQYF.

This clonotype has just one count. The CDR3 coding sequence is TGTGCCAGCAGTTACTCGATAGCCGCTGAGCAGTTCTTC. Its translation: CASSYSIAAEQFF. The gene calls are TRBV6-6 and TRBJ2-1; D ambiguous. Trimming stripped 0 bases from V and 9 bases from J, with 9 bases between. CDR1 and CDR2 from the germline V gene are MNHNY and SVGAGI (reference sequence). The CDR3 is 13 amino acids.

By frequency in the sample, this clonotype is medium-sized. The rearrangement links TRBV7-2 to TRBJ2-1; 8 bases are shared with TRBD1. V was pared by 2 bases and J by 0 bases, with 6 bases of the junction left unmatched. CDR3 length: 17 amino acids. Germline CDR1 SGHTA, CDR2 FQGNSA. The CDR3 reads CASSLNGQGFSYNEQFF. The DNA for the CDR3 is TGTGCCAGCAGCTTAAACGGACAGGGATTCTCCTACAATGAGCAGTTCTTC.

The CDR3 DNA reads as TGTGCCAGCAGTTACTCAGGGGCGGGGGGGCGGGAGACCCAGTACTTC. Residues: CASSYSGAGGRETQYF. V gene TRBV6-8 combines with J gene TRBJ2-5, with 9 bases aligning to TRBD2. The germline V gene encodes CDR1 MNHGY and CDR2 SAAAGT. The CDR3 has 16 amino acids. V lost 0 bases, J lost 5 bases, and 7 bases stayed unmatched.

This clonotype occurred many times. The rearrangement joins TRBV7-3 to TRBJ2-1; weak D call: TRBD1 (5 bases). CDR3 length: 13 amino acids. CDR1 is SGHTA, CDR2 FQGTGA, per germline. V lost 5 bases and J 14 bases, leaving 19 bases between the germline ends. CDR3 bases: TGTGCCAGCAGCCTACGGACGGATACCAGGGAGTTCTTC. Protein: CASSLRTDTREFF.

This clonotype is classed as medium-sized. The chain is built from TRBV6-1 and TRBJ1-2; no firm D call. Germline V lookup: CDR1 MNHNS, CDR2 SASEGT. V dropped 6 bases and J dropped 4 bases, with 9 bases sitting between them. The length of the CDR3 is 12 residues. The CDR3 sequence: CASRGGVYGYTF. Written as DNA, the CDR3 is TGTGCCAGCAGGGGCGGCGTCTATGGCTACACCTTC.

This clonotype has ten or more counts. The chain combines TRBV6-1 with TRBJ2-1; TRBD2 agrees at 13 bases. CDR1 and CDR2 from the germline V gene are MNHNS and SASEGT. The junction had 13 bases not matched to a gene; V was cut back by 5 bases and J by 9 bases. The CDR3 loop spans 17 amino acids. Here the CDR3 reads CASSYEGLAGPLGEQFF. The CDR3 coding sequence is TGTGCCAGCAGTTATGAGGGACTAGCGGGACCTTTAGGTGAGCAGTTCTTC.

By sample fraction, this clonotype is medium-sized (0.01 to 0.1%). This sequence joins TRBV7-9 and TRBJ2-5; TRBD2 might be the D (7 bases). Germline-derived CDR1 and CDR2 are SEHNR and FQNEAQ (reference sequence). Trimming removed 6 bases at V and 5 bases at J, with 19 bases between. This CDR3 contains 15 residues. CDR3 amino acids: CASSKGGAFKETQYF. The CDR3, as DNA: TGTGCCAGCAGTAAAGGGGGGGCTTTCAAGGAGACCCAGTACTTC.